Only a few counts were recorded for the clone carrying this T cell receptor (beta chain). Antigen unknown. Amplified TCR beta CDR3 regions derived from RNA transcripts. The TCR CDR3 was amplified in a first-round RT-PCR using the HTBI primer set. TCRdb ran MiXCR on the multiplex PCR reads and lists one entry per CDR3 protein. The sample carries hundreds of thousands of distinct CDR3 sequences, roughly 18% recorded once. V was cut by 4 bases and J by 10 bases, with 21 bases left in between. CDR3 length: 15 residues. Per germline, CDR1 SGHNT and CDR2 YYREEE (reference sequence). The data were obtained in a study of T cells in Graves' hyperthyroidism and ophthalmopathy. The study's findings and limits: Stable hyperthyroidism and ophthalmopathy were separated using 13 V-J signatures.

The authors took PBMCs from 10 ml fresh peripheral blood. Sample: blood. This TCR derives from a woman aged 18-30 years with Graves' ophthalmopathy. The chain employs TRBV5-4 and TRBJ2-1, with D unclear. In DNA, the CDR3 is TGTGCCAGCAGCCCCTTTGGGCGGCTCCGGAGAGAGCAGTTCTTC. Residues: CASSPFGRLRREQFF. Full variable domain (outside the CDR3, taken from reference TRBV5-4 and TRBJ2-1): ETGVTQSPTHLIKTRGQQVTLRCSSQSGHNTVSWYQQALGQGPQFIFQYYREEENGRGNFPPRFSGLQFPNYSSELNVNALELDDSALYLCASSPFGRLRREQFFGPGTRLTVL.